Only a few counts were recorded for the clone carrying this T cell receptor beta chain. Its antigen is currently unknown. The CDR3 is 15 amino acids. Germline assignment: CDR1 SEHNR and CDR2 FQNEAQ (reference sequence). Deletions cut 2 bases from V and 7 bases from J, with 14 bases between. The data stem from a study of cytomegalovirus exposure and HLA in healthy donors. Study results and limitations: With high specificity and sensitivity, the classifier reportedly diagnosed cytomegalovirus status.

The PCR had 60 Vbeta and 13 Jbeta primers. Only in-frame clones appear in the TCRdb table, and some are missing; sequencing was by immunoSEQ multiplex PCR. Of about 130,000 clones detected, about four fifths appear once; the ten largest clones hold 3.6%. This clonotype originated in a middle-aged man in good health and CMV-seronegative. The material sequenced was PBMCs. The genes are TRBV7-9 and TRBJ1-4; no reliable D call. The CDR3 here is CASSLSIPGGEKLFF. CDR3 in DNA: TGTGCCAGCAGCTTAAGCATCCCCGGCGGTGAAAAACTGTTTTTT.